This T cell receptor (beta chain) was captured in a study of beta chain features in type 1 diabetes. This clone was detected a few times. cDNA synthesis used the whole RNA isolate, giving expressed TCRB sequences. An average roughly 3.5 million reads came from naive, central memory and regulatory T cell samples. Only in-frame clones appear in the TCRdb table, and some are missing; sequencing was by immunoSEQ multiplex PCR. Here the sample spans 810,000 or so clones, about 17% being singletons. The CDR3 length is 13 residues. Trimming took off 5 bases at V and 7 bases at J, with 14 bases between the two ends. CDR1 SEHNR and CDR2 FQNEAQ come from the germline V gene (reference sequence).

This sequence was found in a young woman in good health. Sample: naive CD4+ T cells from blood. The chain links TRBV7-9 to TRBJ1-2; D gene uncertain. The CDR3 DNA follows: TGTGCCAGCAGCCCAGCGCGAAGTGCTGGCTACACCTTC. Translation gives CASSPARSAGYTF.